Shown below are 3 T cell receptor beta chains from a single sample sequenced in a study of T cell responses to AZD1222 COVID-19 vaccine. Assay: immunoSEQ multiplex PCR; the TCRdb copy retains only in-frame clones and omits some. The profile shows approximately 80,000 clones, approximately 90% of them singletons. Material: peripheral blood, obtained on day 0 of AZD1222 vaccination. These receptors were collected from an adult in good health.

This chain uses TRBV10-3 with TRBJ2-7; the match to TRBD2 covers 13 bases. V lost 4 bases and J lost 7; bases outside the gene matches: 7. The CDR3 is 15 residues long. The germline CDR1 and CDR2 sequences are ENHRY and SYGVKD. CDR3 bases: TGTGCCATCAGTGTTACGGGACTAGCGGGATATGAGCAGTACTTC. Translating gives CAISVTGLAGYEQYF.

The rearrangement links TRBV20-1 to TRBJ2-3, with TRBD2 matching 11 bases. The CDR3 totals 19 residues. Germline assignment: CDR1 DFQATT and CDR2 SNEGSKA (reference sequence). V was pared by 3 bases and J by 6 bases, with 20 bases of the junction left unmatched. The CDR3 coding sequence is TGCAGTGCTAGTGATTCGTTGGTAATCGGGACTAGCGGCGGGGATACGCAGTATTTT. The encoded protein is CSASDSLVIGTSGGDTQYF.

This sequence joins TRBV9 and TRBJ2-5, with D uncertain. Germline assignment: CDR1 SGDLS and CDR2 YYNGEE. V was clipped by 0 bases and J by 3 bases, with 12 bases between them. There are 15 residues in the CDR3. The CDR3 loop reads CASSVGPTREETQYF. As DNA, the CDR3 is TGTGCCAGCAGCGTAGGACCCACAAGAGAAGAGACCCAGTACTTC.